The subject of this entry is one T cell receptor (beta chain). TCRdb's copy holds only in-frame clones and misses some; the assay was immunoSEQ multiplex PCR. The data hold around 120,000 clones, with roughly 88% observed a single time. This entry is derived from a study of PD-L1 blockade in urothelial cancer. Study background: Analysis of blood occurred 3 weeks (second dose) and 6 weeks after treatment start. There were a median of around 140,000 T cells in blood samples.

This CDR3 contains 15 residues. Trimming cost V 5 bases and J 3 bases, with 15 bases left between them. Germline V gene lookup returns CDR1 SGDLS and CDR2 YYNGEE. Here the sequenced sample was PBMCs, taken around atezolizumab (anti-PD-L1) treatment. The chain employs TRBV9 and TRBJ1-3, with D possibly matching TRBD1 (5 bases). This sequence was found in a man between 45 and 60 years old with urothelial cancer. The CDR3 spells CASSDSPDYGNTIYF. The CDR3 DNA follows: TGTGCCAGCAGTGACAGCCCGGATTATGGAAACACCATATATTTT. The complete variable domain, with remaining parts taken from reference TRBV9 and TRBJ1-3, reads DSGVTQTPKHLITATGQRVTLRCSPRSGDLSVYWYQQSLDQGLQFLIQYYNGEERAKGNILERFSAQQFPDLHSELNLSSLELGDSALYFCASSDSPDYGNTIYFGEGSWLTVV.